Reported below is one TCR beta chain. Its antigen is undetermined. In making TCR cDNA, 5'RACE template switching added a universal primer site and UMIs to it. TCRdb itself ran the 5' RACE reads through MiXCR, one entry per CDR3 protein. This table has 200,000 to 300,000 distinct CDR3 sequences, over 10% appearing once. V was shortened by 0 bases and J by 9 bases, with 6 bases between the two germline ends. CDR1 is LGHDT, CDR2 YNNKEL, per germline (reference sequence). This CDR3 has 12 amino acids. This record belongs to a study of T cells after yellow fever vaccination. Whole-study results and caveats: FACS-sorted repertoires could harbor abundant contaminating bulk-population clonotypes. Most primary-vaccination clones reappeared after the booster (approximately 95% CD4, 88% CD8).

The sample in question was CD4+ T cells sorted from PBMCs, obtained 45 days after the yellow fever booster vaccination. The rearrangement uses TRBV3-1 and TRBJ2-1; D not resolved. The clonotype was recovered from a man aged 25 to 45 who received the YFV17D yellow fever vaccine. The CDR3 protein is CASSQESVEQFF. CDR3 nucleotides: TGTGCCAGCAGCCAAGAGAGTGTTGAGCAGTTCTTC.